This TCR beta chain was captured by sequencing in a study of blood T cell repertoires in COVID-19. Turning to the study itself: Sites across the United States, Italy and Spain contributed samples from acute and convalescent COVID-19. Sources were T cells, B-cell-depleted T cells, or PBMCs; the material itself was cDNA or gDNA.

Authors' analysis steps: Cell counts per sample came from amplifying reference gene primers. Only in-frame clones appear in the TCRdb table, and some are missing; sequencing was by immunoSEQ multiplex PCR. V and J calls and clone size come straight from that table; D and trimming were deduced from the DNA. The sample has approximately 290,000 clones, 70% to 85% seen once. This clone has a handful of counts. The CDR3 covers 12 residues. From germline, CDR1 is MNHEY and CDR2 SVGAGI. V shed 7 bases and J 6 bases; nucleotides not matched to a gene: 2. Seattle participants joined during active infection and were tracked over time.

The sequence came from a human donor with COVID-19, enrolled during active disease. The donor label of this sample is uncertain. The sample taken for sequencing was peripheral blood. The chain employs TRBV6-5 and TRBJ1-2; 10 nucleotides match TRBD1. The CDR3 region has the DNA TGTGCCAGCACCGGGACAGGGGATGGCTACACCTTC. It translates to CASTGTGDGYTF.